The present TCR beta chain was sequenced within a study of T cell responses to AZD1222 COVID-19 vaccine. Whole-study findings and limits: With two AZD1222 doses given, Spike-specific TCR breadth and depth both rose.

The CDR3 contains 16 residues. Germline V CDR1 and CDR2: LNHDA, SQIVND (reference sequence). V was clipped by 1 base and J by 5 bases, with 15 bases between them. TCRdb keeps only in-frame clones here, not all; method: immunoSEQ multiplex PCR. Of approximately 150,000 clones listed, just over 85% are singletons. Details on this clone: The antigen is undetermined.

The genes are TRBV19 and TRBJ2-1; TRBD1 or TRBD2 may be the D gene (5 bases each). The sample in question was peripheral blood, obtained 28 days after the second AZD1222 dose. The clonotype originates from an adult who received the AZD1222 COVID-19 vaccine. The CDR3 nucleotides are TGTGCCAGTAGTATAGCCTGGGACGCCCGGAACAATGAGCAGTTCTTC. It encodes CASSIAWDARNNEQFF. The variable domain in full, with the rest retrieved from reference TRBV19 and TRBJ2-1, is DGGITQSPKYLFRKEGQNVTLSCEQNLNHDAMYWYRQDPGQGLRLIYYSQIVNDFQKGDIAEGYSVSREKKESFPLTVTSAQKNPTAFYLCASSIAWDARNNEQFFGPGTRLTVL.